These 9 T cell receptor beta chains share one sample of origin, sequenced in a study of graft-versus-host responses after intestinal transplantation. The assay was immunoSEQ multiplex PCR, and TCRdb's table has in-frame clones only and misses some. The table shows about 45,000 clones, with 90% to 95% occurring only once. Sequencing used PBMCs, obtained 524 days after transplant. These receptors were obtained from a human patient who received an intestinal transplant, so some T cells may come from the graft donor.

The chain combines TRBV9 with TRBJ2-3; D may be TRBD1 (6 bases). Germline loops: CDR1 SGDLS, CDR2 YYNGEE. The ends were cut back, 0 bases at V and 2 bases at J, with 7 bases in the middle. This CDR3 spans 14 amino acids. The CDR3 coding sequence is TGTGCCAGCAGCGTAGGGGGACACACAGATACGCAGTATTTT. Protein: CASSVGGHTDTQYF.

The V call is TRBV27, the J call TRBJ1-4; the match to TRBD1 covers 10 bases. Germline loops: CDR1 MNHEY, CDR2 SMNVEV (reference sequence). The CDR3 has 15 amino acids. Trimming at V came to 6 bases and at J to 6 bases, leaving 7 bases not matched to a gene. CDR3 coding DNA: TGTGCCAGCAGCTCAAGGACAGGGGGGTATGAAAAACTGTTTTTT. It is translated as CASSSRTGGYEKLFF.

The chain recombines TRBV10-1 with TRBJ1-1; D gene ambiguous. CDR3 length: 15 residues. Germline CDR1 is WNHNN and CDR2 is SYGVQD (reference sequence). V was pared by 2 bases and J by 5 bases, with 15 bases between. DNA for the CDR3: TGCGCCAGCAGTGAGGCCCTGACGGGAAGGACTGAAGCTTTCTTT. This encodes CASSEALTGRTEAFF.

The chain has TRBV5-1 and TRBJ2-7; no firm D call. Trimming shortened V by 0 bases and J by 5 bases, and 12 bases separated the two germline ends. CDR3 length: 14 residues. The V gene's germline CDR1 is SGHRS and CDR2 YFSETQ. CDR3 loop: CASSLEAGKNEQYF. The DNA for the CDR3 is TGCGCCAGCAGCTTGGAGGCTGGTAAAAACGAGCAGTACTTC.

This sequence joins TRBV5-1 and TRBJ2-3, with D possibly TRBD1 on 5 matching bases. Germline lookup yields CDR1 SGHRS and CDR2 YFSETQ. The CDR3 is made up of 16 amino acids. Trimming took off 0 bases at V and 1 base at J, with 12 bases between the two ends. The CDR3 protein is CASSLGPQGGTDTQYF. The CDR3, as DNA: TGCGCCAGCAGCTTGGGCCCCCAGGGCGGCACAGATACGCAGTATTTT. The variable domain in full, completed from reference TRBV5-1 and TRBJ2-3, reads KAGVTQTPRYLIKTRGQQVTLSCSPISGHRSVSWYQQTPGQGLQFLFEYFSETQRNKGNFPGRFSGRQFSNSRSEMNVSTLELGDSALYLCASSLGPQGGTDTQYFGPGTRLTVL.

The V call is TRBV28, the J call TRBJ1-2; tentatively, D is TRBD1 (5 bases). This CDR3 is 11 amino acids long. The V gene's germline CDR1 is MDHEN and CDR2 SYDVKM. The CDR3 nucleotides are TGTGGGACCGTACTTGGGGGTGGCTACACCTTC. It is translated as CGTVLGGGYTF.

This chain connects TRBV5-1 to TRBJ2-2; unclear D gene. Trimming took off 0 bases at V and 6 bases at J, with 3 bases between the two ends. Germline V gene data show CDR1 as SGHRS and CDR2 as YFSETQ. The CDR3 runs 12 residues. DNA of the CDR3: TGCGCCAGCAGCTTGGAAGCCGGGGAGCTGTTTTTT. Its protein is CASSLEAGELFF.

The chain combines TRBV18 with TRBJ2-7; no firm D call. This CDR3 spans 12 amino acids. V lost 2 bases, J lost 2 bases, and 4 bases lay in between. CDR1 is KGHSH, CDR2 LQKENI, per germline. This CDR3 reads CASSPSPYEQYF. CDR3 coding DNA: TGTGCCAGCTCACCAAGCCCCTACGAGCAGTACTTC.

The chain links TRBV27 to TRBJ2-7; 7 nucleotides line up with TRBD2. The CDR3 contains 13 residues. V shed 5 bases, J shed 5 bases, and the junction held 6 bases outside the gene matches. Germline V lookup: CDR1 MNHEY, CDR2 SMNVEV (reference sequence). For the CDR3, the DNA is TGTGCCAGCAGTCCTAAAGCGGGGAACGAGCAGTACTTC. Its protein product is CASSPKAGNEQYF.